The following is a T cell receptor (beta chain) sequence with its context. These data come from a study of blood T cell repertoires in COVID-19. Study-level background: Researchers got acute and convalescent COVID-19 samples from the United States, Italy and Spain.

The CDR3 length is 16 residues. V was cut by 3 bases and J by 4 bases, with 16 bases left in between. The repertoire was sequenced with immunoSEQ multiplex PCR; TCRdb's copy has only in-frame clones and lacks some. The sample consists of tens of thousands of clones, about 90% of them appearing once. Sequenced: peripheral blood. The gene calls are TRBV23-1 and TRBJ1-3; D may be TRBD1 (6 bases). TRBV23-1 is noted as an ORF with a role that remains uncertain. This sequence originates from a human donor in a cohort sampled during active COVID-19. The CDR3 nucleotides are TGCGCCAGCAGTCAGCGGCGGGGGGCGACGGGAAACACCATATATTTT. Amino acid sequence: CASSQRRGATGNTIYF.